This TCR beta chain was identified in a study of T cell responses to AZD1222 COVID-19 vaccine. Study results and limitations: Repertoires were sampled only after the peak T cell response. In a largely white British group with more females than males, clonal diversity was possibly underestimated. Across spike, vaccine-associated CD4 TCRs were found, dominant at 160-218 and 743-854.

Some clones are missing from TCRdb's copy, which holds only in-frame ones; the method was immunoSEQ multiplex PCR. The data contain about 70,000 clones, 70% to 90% of them seen just once; the ten biggest clones take up 4.5% to 5%. Germline V gene sequence: CDR1 KGHDR, CDR2 SFDVKD. The CDR3 is 18 amino acids. Unmatched junction bases numbered 10, after V lost 2 bases and J lost 1 base. To note about this clone: Its specificity is unknown.

This TCR was recovered from an adult who received the MenACWY meningococcal vaccine as a control. The V call is TRBV24-1, the J call TRBJ2-1; 7 bases align to TRBD2. The source was peripheral blood, collected 28 days after the second dose of the MenACWY control vaccine. The CDR3 region is CATSDSRLAGLSYNEQFF. The DNA for the CDR3 is TGTGCCACCAGTGATTCAAGGTTAGCGGGCCTATCCTACAATGAGCAGTTCTTC.